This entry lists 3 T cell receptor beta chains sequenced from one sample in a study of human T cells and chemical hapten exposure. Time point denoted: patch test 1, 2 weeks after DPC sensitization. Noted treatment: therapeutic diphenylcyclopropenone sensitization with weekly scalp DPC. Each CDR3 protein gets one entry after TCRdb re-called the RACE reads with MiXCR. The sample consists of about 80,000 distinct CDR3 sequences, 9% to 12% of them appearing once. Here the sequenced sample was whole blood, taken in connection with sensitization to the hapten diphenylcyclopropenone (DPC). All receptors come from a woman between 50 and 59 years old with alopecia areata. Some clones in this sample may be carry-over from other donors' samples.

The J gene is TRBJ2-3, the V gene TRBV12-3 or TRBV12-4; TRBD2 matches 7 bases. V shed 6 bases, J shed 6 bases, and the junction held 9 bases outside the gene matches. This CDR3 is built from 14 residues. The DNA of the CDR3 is TGTGCCAGCAGGGCGGCCATTAGCGGGGATACGCAGTATTTT. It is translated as CASRAAISGDTQYF.

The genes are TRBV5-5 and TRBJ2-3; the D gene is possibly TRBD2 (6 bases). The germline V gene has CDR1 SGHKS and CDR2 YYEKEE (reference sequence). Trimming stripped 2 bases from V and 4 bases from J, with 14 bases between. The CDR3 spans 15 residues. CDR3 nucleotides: TGTGCCAGCAGCTTCTTTTCGCGGGATTCAGATACGCAGTATTTT. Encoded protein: CASSFFSRDSDTQYF.

The CDR3 is CSVDRRDNEKLFF. CDR3 sequence (DNA): TGCAGCGTTGATCGCCGAGATAATGAAAAACTGTTTTTT. V gene TRBV29-1 combines with J gene TRBJ1-4; D is unresolved. V dropped 3 bases and J dropped 4 bases, with 9 bases sitting between them. The germline gives CDR1 SQVTM, CDR2 ANQGSEA. The CDR3 runs to 13 residues.